Below are 27 T cell receptor beta chains sequenced from a single sample in a study of cytomegalovirus exposure and HLA in healthy donors. Use of 60 Vbeta and 13 Jbeta primers characterized the PCR. The repertoire was sequenced with immunoSEQ multiplex PCR; TCRdb's copy has only in-frame clones and lacks some. This table has some 150,000 clones, 77% appearing once. Sequenced input: PBMCs. These receptors were obtained from a man aged 25 to 40 in good health and CMV-seropositive.

The chain joins TRBV25-1 to TRBJ2-2; 10 bases fit TRBD1. Unmatched junction bases numbered 8, after V lost 8 bases and J lost 5 bases. The CDR3 consists of 15 residues. CDR1 and CDR2 (germline): MGHDK, SYGVNS. CDR3 region: CASADGTGETGELFF. The CDR3 DNA reads TGTGCCAGCGCCGACGGGACAGGGGAGACCGGGGAGCTGTTTTTT. The complete variable domain, with remaining parts taken from reference TRBV25-1 and TRBJ2-2, reads EADIYQTPRYLVIGTGKKITLECSQTMGHDKMYWYQQDPGMELHLIHYSYGVNSTEKGDLSSESTVSRIRTEHFPLTLESARPSHTSQYLCASADGTGETGELFFGEGSRLTVL.

This clone was counted only a few times. The chain has TRBV7-2 and TRBJ2-1, with D possibly being TRBD2 (6 bases). The CDR3 runs 14 residues. CDR1 and CDR2 from the germline V gene are SGHTA and FQGNSA. The V and J ends lost 0 bases and 7 bases respectively, with 10 bases between them. CDR3: CASSLALLANEQFF. CDR3 DNA sequence: TGTGCCAGCAGCTTAGCGCTTCTAGCGAATGAGCAGTTCTTC. The entire variable domain, with the rest obtained from reference TRBV7-2 and TRBJ2-1, is as follows: GAGVSQSPSNKVTEKGKDVELRCDPISGHTALYWYRQSLGQGLEFLIYFQGNSAPDKSGLPSDRFSAERTGGSVSTLTIQRTQQEDSAVYLCASSLALLANEQFFGPGTRLTVL.

The V gene is TRBV2, the J gene TRBJ2-1; 8 bases match TRBD1. Germline CDR1 and CDR2: SNHLY and FYNNEI. This CDR3 is built from 15 residues. Losses at the gene ends were 1 base for V and 5 bases for J; bases not matched to a gene: 4. CDR3: CASSEDQGANNEQFF. The CDR3 DNA reads as TGTGCCAGCAGTGAAGACCAGGGGGCTAACAATGAGCAGTTCTTC.

The CDR3, as DNA: TGTGCCAGCAGCTCCCCCGGGACAAACACCTACGAGCAGTACTTC. Encoded protein: CASSSPGTNTYEQYF. The V gene is TRBV7-8, the J gene TRBJ2-7, with a weak D call TRBD1 (6 bases). The germline V gene encodes CDR1 SGHVS and CDR2 FQNEAQ. This CDR3 is built from 15 residues. The ends were cut back, 4 bases at V and 2 bases at J, with 15 bases in the middle.

V usage is TRBV7-9 and J usage is TRBJ1-5, with TRBD1 identical over 11 bases. V was pared by 5 bases and J by 6 bases, with 15 bases of the junction left unmatched. The CDR3 has 18 residues. Germline V CDR1 and CDR2: SEHNR, FQNEAQ (reference sequence). Here the CDR3 DNA reads TGTGCCAGCAGCCAAACCGGCACGGGGACAGGGGGGGGTCAGCCCCAGCATTTT. Its protein product is CASSQTGTGTGGGQPQHF.

The CDR3, as DNA: TGCGCCAGCAGCCAAGATGCAGGGGGCGATGACACTGAAGCTTTCTTT. This codes for CASSQDAGGDDTEAFF. This chain uses TRBV4-1 with TRBJ1-1; 8 bases match TRBD1. Trimming took 0 bases from V and 3 from J; bases not matched to a gene: 6. The CDR3 has 16 residues. CDR1 and CDR2 (germline): MGHRA, YSYEKL.

The chain recombines TRBV6-5 with TRBJ1-6; 8 bases are a match to TRBD1. CDR1 is MNHEY, CDR2 SVGAGI, per germline. The CDR3 is made up of 15 amino acids. After removal of 4 bases from V and 9 bases from J, the junction contained 8 bases not matched to a gene. CDR3 DNA sequence: TGTGCCAGCAGTTTCACGACAGGGGCGGGTTCACCCCTCCACTTT. Translated, it gives CASSFTTGAGSPLHF.

V gene TRBV5-6 combines with J gene TRBJ1-4, with D possibly matching TRBD1 (6 bases). The CDR3 is 14 amino acids. CDR1 and CDR2 from the germline V gene are SGHDT and YYEEEE. The V end was cut by 4 bases, the J end by 6 bases, with 13 bases between. CDR3 nucleotides: TGTGCCAGCAGCATACAGGGTATAGATGAAAAACTGTTTTTT. Protein product: CASSIQGIDEKLFF.

With regard to this clone: One end of the junction is discordant with germline, which a read error may explain. The CDR3, as DNA: TGCAGCGCTCGACAGAATAGCAATCAACCCCAGCATTTT. This encodes CSARQNSNQPQHF. The rearrangement joins TRBV29-1 to TRBJ1-5, with D perhaps TRBD1 (5 bases). Germline V CDR1 and CDR2: SQVTM, ANQGSEA. The length of the CDR3 is 13 residues.

This clone was picked up one time. V usage is TRBV5-4 and J usage is TRBJ2-5; the D is unclear. CDR1 SGHNT and CDR2 YYREEE come from the germline V gene (reference sequence). This CDR3 comprises 13 residues. The ends were cut back, 1 base at V and 2 bases at J, with 6 bases in the middle. This chain's CDR3 is CASSLTEQETQYF. The CDR3, as DNA: TGTGCCAGCAGCTTGACTGAACAAGAGACCCAGTACTTC.

There are a few counts of this clone. The chain uses TRBV6-6 and TRBJ1-6; 9 nucleotides match TRBD1. Per the germline V gene, CDR1 is MNHNY and CDR2 is SVGAGI (reference sequence). The CDR3 runs to 14 residues. Germline trimming cut 7 bases from V and 8 bases from J; bases unmatched to any gene: 6. The CDR3 spells CASTGGTGYSPLHF. The CDR3 nucleotides read TGTGCCAGCACAGGTGGGACAGGGTATTCACCCCTCCACTTT.

This clone has only a few counts. V gene TRBV5-1 combines with J gene TRBJ2-1, with 13 bases matching TRBD2. The trim removed 2 bases at V and 4 bases at J, leaving 3 bases unmatched. Germline V gene lookup returns CDR1 SGHRS and CDR2 YFSETQ. The CDR3 is 16 amino acids. CDR3 nucleotide sequence: TGCGCCAGCAGCTTAGGACTAGCGGGGGATTACAATGAGCAGTTCTTC. This sequence encodes CASSLGLAGDYNEQFF.

V usage is TRBV7-2 and J usage is TRBJ2-5; 8 positions match TRBD1. Germline trimming cut 2 bases from V and 2 bases from J; bases unmatched to any gene: 1. Germline values: CDR1 SGHTA, CDR2 FQGNSA. The CDR3 sequence is 14 residues long. CDR3 in amino acids: CASSLYRGQETQYF. The CDR3 region has the DNA TGTGCCAGCAGCTTATACAGGGGGCAAGAGACCCAGTACTTC.

The rearrangement links TRBV11-2 to TRBJ2-1, with a tentative D call TRBD1 (6 bases). The CDR3 extends over 13 amino acids. Trimming removed 5 bases from V and 5 bases from J, with 10 bases in between. Germline values: CDR1 SGHAT, CDR2 FQNNGV. CDR3 protein: CASSRGQNNEQFF. The CDR3 bases are TGTGCCAGCAGCCGAGGACAGAACAATGAGCAGTTCTTC.

The V and J genes are TRBV4-1 and TRBJ1-2; a possible D gene is TRBD1 (5 bases). The CDR3 loop spans 15 amino acids. V shed 3 bases and J shed 2 bases, with 13 bases lying between them. Germline CDR1 reads MGHRA; CDR2 reads YSYEKL. The CDR3 nucleotides are TGCGCCAGCAGCCATCTGGACACTTTAAACTATGGCTACACCTTC. Its translation: CASSHLDTLNYGYTF.

The chain is built from TRBV6-5 and TRBJ2-7; 7 nucleotides match TRBD1. Germline values: CDR1 MNHEY, CDR2 SVGAGI. The V gene end was trimmed by 6 bases and the J gene end by 1 base; junction bases not matched to a gene: 9. This CDR3 region has 15 residues. CDR3 coding DNA: TGTGCCAGCAGACCGCGGCTGGGACAGTCCTACGAGCAGTACTTC. Protein sequence: CASRPRLGQSYEQYF.

The genes are TRBV7-3 and TRBJ2-1, with D maybe TRBD1 (6 bases). V lost 6 bases and J lost 8, with 17 bases in between. Germline V gene lookup returns CDR1 SGHTA and CDR2 FQGTGA. The CDR3 totals 14 residues. The CDR3 loop is CASRSATGSDEQFF. The DNA for the CDR3 is TGTGCCAGCAGATCCGCCACAGGGAGCGATGAGCAGTTCTTC.

This chain links TRBV6-6 with TRBJ2-7; D is unclear. Germline lookup yields CDR1 MNHNY and CDR2 SVGAGI (reference sequence). CDR3 length equals 14 residues. V was pared by 6 bases and J by 3 bases, with 15 bases between. The CDR3 region is CASSSTQPHYEQYF. The CDR3 bases are TGTGCCAGCAGCTCCACTCAACCCCACTACGAGCAGTACTTC.

The chain is built from TRBV27 and TRBJ2-5, with 10 bases identical to TRBD1. From germline, CDR1 is MNHEY and CDR2 SMNVEV (reference sequence). Trimming at V came to 5 bases and at J to 5 bases, leaving 5 bases not matched to a gene. This CDR3 contains 14 residues. The CDR3 sequence: CASSRTGGRETQYF. Written as DNA, the CDR3 is TGTGCCAGCAGTAGGACAGGGGGTAGGGAGACCCAGTACTTC.

The chain has TRBV29-1 and TRBJ1-3; no clear D. CDR1 and CDR2 from the germline V gene are SQVTM and ANQGSEA. The V and J ends lost 6 bases and 0 bases respectively, with 12 bases between them. The CDR3 spans 14 residues. This chain's CDR3 is CSVPQRISGNTIYF. The CDR3 DNA is TGCAGCGTCCCCCAGCGGATCTCTGGAAACACCATATATTTT.

The rearrangement links TRBV30 to TRBJ2-7; 8 nucleotides agree with TRBD2. The ends lost 0 bases at V and 0 bases at J; junction bases unmatched: 13. This CDR3 is 18 amino acids long. Germline values: CDR1 GTSNPN, CDR2 SVGIG (reference sequence). The CDR3 spells CAWSVGLFSGANSYEQYF. The CDR3 region has the DNA TGTGCCTGGAGTGTAGGGTTGTTTAGCGGGGCAAACTCCTACGAGCAGTACTTC.

This clone was detected only a few times. The rearrangement joins TRBV7-9 to TRBJ1-5; tentative D call: TRBD1 (6 bases). Germline V CDR1 and CDR2: SEHNR, FQNEAQ (reference sequence). CDR3 length equals 14 residues. V was pared by 5 bases and J by 3 bases, with 11 bases between. As DNA, the CDR3 is TGTGCCAGCAGCCCAACAGGGTACAATCAGCCCCAGCATTTT. As protein: CASSPTGYNQPQHF.

The rearrangement uses TRBV25-1 and TRBJ2-3, with TRBD1 matching 7 bases. CDR1 is MGHDK and CDR2 is SYGVNS in the germline V gene. This CDR3 is built from 15 residues. V was pared by 3 bases and J by 7 bases, with 10 bases of the junction left unmatched. Written as DNA, the CDR3 is TGTGCCAGCAGTGATACCAGGGGGAGTGGAAATACGCAGTATTTT. Encoded protein: CASSDTRGSGNTQYF.

This clone has a handful of counts. Within the sample, other DNA sequences also encode this same CDR3. The chain is built from TRBV5-6 and TRBJ2-1, with 10 nucleotides matching TRBD1. The CDR3 runs to 13 residues. In germline, CDR1 is SGHDT, CDR2 YYEEEE. Germline trimming cut 2 bases from V and 10 bases from J; bases unmatched to any gene: 3. CDR3 amino acids: CASSLGQGDEQFF. CDR3 in DNA: TGTGCCAGCAGCTTAGGACAGGGGGACGAGCAGTTCTTC. Combining the CDR3 with reference TRBV5-6 and TRBJ2-1 gives the whole variable domain DAGVTQSPTHLIKTRGQQVTLRCSPKSGHDTVSWYQQALGQGPQFIFQYYEEEERQRGNFPDRFSGHQFPNYSSELNVNALLLGDSALYLCASSLGQGDEQFFGPGTRLTVL.

This chain links TRBV5-1 with TRBJ2-7; TRBD1 matches at 9 bases. V dropped 4 bases and J dropped 4; count of bases not matched to a gene: 6. Germline CDR1 reads SGHRS; CDR2 reads YFSETQ. The CDR3 extends over 14 amino acids. DNA for the CDR3: TGCGCCAGCAGCCCCGGGACAGGGCAATACGAGCAGTACTTC. Translated, it gives CASSPGTGQYEQYF.

The rearrangement joins TRBV28 to TRBJ2-3; D may be TRBD2 (6 bases). Germline CDR1 is MDHEN and CDR2 is SYDVKM. The CDR3 has 12 amino acids. V gave up 6 bases and J gave up 6 bases, with 10 bases separating them. CDR3 in DNA: TGTGCCAGCAGGGAACGGGAGGATACGCAGTATTTT. Translation gives CASREREDTQYF. The full variable domain, its missing parts supplied by reference TRBV28 and TRBJ2-3, is DVKVTQSSRYLVKRTGEKVFLECVQDMDHENMFWYRQDPGLGLRLIYFSYDVKMKEKGDIPEGYSVSREKKERFSLILESASTNQTSMYLCASREREDTQYFGPGTRLTVL.

The V and J genes are TRBV4-1 and TRBJ2-7; tentatively, D is TRBD2 (5 bases). CDR3 length: 16 residues. Germline assignment: CDR1 MGHRA and CDR2 YSYEKL. V lost 1 base to trimming and J lost 0 bases, with 13 bases between them. Here the CDR3 reads CASSQVGEILSYEQYF. For the CDR3, the DNA is TGCGCCAGCAGCCAAGTCGGGGAGATCCTCTCCTACGAGCAGTACTTC.